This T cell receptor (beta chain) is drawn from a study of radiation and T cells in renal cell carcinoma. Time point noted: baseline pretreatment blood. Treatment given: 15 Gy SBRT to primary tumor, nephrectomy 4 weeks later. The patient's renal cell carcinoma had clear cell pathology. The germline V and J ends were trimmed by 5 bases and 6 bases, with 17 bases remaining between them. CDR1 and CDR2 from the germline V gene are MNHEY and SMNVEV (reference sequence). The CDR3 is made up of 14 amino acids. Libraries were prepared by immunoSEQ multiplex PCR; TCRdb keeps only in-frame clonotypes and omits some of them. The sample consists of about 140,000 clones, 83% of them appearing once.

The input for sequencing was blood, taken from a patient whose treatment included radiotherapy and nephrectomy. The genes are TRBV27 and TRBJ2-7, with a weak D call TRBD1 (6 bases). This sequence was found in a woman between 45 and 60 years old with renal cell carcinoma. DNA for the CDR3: TGTGCCAGCAGTCTAATTCAGGGGATGGGCGAGCAGTACTTC. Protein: CASSLIQGMGEQYF.